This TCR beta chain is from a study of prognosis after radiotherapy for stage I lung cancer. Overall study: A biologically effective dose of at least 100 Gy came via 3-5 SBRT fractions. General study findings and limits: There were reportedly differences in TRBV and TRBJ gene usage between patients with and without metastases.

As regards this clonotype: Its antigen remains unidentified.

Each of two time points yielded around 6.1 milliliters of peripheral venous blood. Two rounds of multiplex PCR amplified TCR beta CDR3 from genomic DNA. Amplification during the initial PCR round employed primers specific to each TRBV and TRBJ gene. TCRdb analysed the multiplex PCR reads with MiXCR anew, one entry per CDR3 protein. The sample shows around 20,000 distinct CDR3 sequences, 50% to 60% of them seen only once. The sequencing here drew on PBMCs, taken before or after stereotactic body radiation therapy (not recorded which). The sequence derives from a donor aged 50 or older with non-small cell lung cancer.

CDR3 in DNA: TGTGCCAGCTCACCAGGGACAGGGACCGGGGAGCTGTTTTTT. Amino acids: CASSPGTGTGELFF. The chain links TRBV18 to TRBJ2-2; 9 bases map to TRBD1. V gave up 2 bases and J gave up 5 bases; unmatched junction bases: 0. The CDR3 consists of 14 residues. Germline V lookup: CDR1 KGHSH, CDR2 LQKENI. Together with reference TRBV18 and TRBJ2-2, the CDR3 gives the full variable domain: NAGVMQNPRHLVRRRGQEARLRCSPMKGHSHVYWYRQLPEEGLKFMVYLQKENIIDESGMPKERFSAEFPKEGPSILRIQQVVRGDSAAYFCASSPGTGTGELFFGEGSRLTVL.